One and the same sample provided the 27 T cell receptor beta chains below, sequenced in a study of control samples from healthy donors and cancer patients. Some clones are missing from TCRdb's copy, which holds only in-frame ones; the method was immunoSEQ multiplex PCR. Here the sample spans some 160,000 clones, 90% to 95% being singletons. The sequenced material came from blood. Receptors were obtained from a woman aged 40 to 50 in good health.

V and J are TRBV5-1 and TRBJ2-6; 7 positions agree with TRBD1. This CDR3 contains 14 residues. V lost 7 bases and J lost 4; bases outside the gene matches: 5. CDR1 is SGHRS and CDR2 is YFSETQ in the germline V gene. CDR3 loop: CASATGSGANVLTF. Written as DNA, the CDR3 is TGCGCCAGCGCGACAGGGAGCGGGGCCAACGTCCTGACTTTC.

The chain links TRBV15 to TRBJ1-3; TRBD1 matches at 9 bases. Looked up from germline, CDR1 is LNHNV and CDR2 is YYDKDF (reference sequence). Germline trimming cut 1 base from V and 4 bases from J; bases unmatched to any gene: 14. This CDR3 has 19 amino acids. The CDR3 is CATSRAIKGGTGRGNTIYF. CDR3 sequence (DNA): TGTGCCACCAGCAGAGCAATCAAAGGAGGGACAGGGAGAGGAAACACCATATATTTT.

The chain links TRBV29-1 to TRBJ1-6, with a tentative D call TRBD1 (5 bases). Trimming took off 4 bases at V and 5 bases at J, with 12 bases between the two ends. The CDR3 runs to 14 residues. Germline V gene lookup returns CDR1 SQVTM and CDR2 ANQGSEA. The CDR3 DNA reads TGCAGCGTTGGGGAGGGGCAGAATAATTCACCCCTCCACTTT. It codes for CSVGEGQNNSPLHF. The full variable domain, in which reference TRBV29-1 and TRBJ1-6 provide the parts outside the CDR3, is SAVISQKPSRDICQRGTSLTIQCQVDSQVTMMFWYRQQPGQSLTLIATANQGSEATYESGFVIDKFPISRPNLTFSTLTVSNMSPEDSSIYLCSVGEGQNNSPLHFGNGTRLTVT.

The rearrangement links TRBV15 to TRBJ2-1; the match to TRBD1 covers 9 bases. V lost 3 bases to trimming and J lost 6 bases; unmatched junction nucleotides: 9. The CDR3 extends over 16 amino acids. The V gene's germline CDR1 is LNHNV and CDR2 YYDKDF (reference sequence). This CDR3 is CATSSRNRGRFNEQFF. Here the CDR3 DNA reads TGTGCCACCAGCAGCCGTAACAGGGGGCGGTTCAATGAGCAGTTCTTC.

The chain recombines TRBV4-1 with TRBJ1-4; a weak D match, TRBD1 (6 bases). Germline values: CDR1 MGHRA, CDR2 YSYEKL. The ends were cut back, 1 base at V and 5 bases at J, with 11 bases in the middle. The CDR3 is made up of 15 amino acids. CDR3 residues: CASSQVGARNEKLFF. CDR3 coding DNA: TGCGCCAGCAGCCAAGTGGGGGCCAGAAATGAAAAACTGTTTTTT.

The sample holds one count of this clone. This sequence joins TRBV7-2 and TRBJ1-3; D is perhaps TRBD1 (5 bases). V was cut by 5 bases and J by 2 bases, with 13 bases left in between. CDR3 length: 15 amino acids. Germline V gives CDR1 SGHTA, CDR2 FQGNSA. The CDR3 DNA is TGTGCCAGCAGCACCTCGTCAGGGCCTGGAAACACCATATATTTT. It is translated as CASSTSSGPGNTIYF.

The V call is TRBV30, the J call TRBJ1-5; no definite D call. In germline, CDR1 is GTSNPN, CDR2 SVGIG (reference sequence). V lost 3 bases, J lost 1 base, and 13 bases lay in between. CDR3 length: 15 amino acids. CDR3 in DNA: TGTGCCTGGAGCGAAACGGGAGGGAGCAATCAGCCCCAGCATTTT. It codes for CAWSETGGSNQPQHF.

Concerning this clone itself: The junction departs from germline at one end; a sequencing error may be responsible. The CDR3 coding sequence is TGTGCCAGTAGGTCGGGGGGCTCGAACAAGCAGGTCTTC. Translated, it gives CASRSGGSNKQVF. The chain has TRBV19 and TRBJ2-1; possible D gene TRBD2, 7 bases. The CDR3 loop spans 13 amino acids. CDR1 and CDR2 (germline): LNHDA, SQIVND (reference sequence).

The chain recombines TRBV30 with TRBJ2-2; D might be TRBD2 (6 bases). There are 14 residues in the CDR3. The germline V and J ends were trimmed by 5 bases and 3 bases, with 13 bases remaining between them. The germline gives CDR1 GTSNPN, CDR2 SVGIG (reference sequence). The CDR3 spells CAWAGTRYTGELFF. As DNA, the CDR3 is TGTGCCTGGGCTGGGACTCGTTACACCGGGGAGCTGTTTTTT.

V is TRBV6-5 and J is TRBJ1-4; 8 nucleotides align to TRBD1. The CDR3 consists of 14 residues. Trimming cost V 7 bases and J 5 bases; bases outside gene matches: 6. CDR1 is MNHEY and CDR2 is SVGAGI in the germline V gene. This CDR3 is CASIEDRVNEKLFF. CDR3 coding DNA: TGTGCCAGCATCGAGGACAGGGTGAATGAAAAACTGTTTTTT.

This clone was recorded only once. The rearrangement links TRBV20-1 to TRBJ2-1; TRBD2 matches 9 bases. After removal of 6 bases from V and 3 bases from J, the junction contained 9 bases not matched to a gene. Germline V CDR1 and CDR2: DFQATT, SNEGSKA (reference sequence). CDR3 size: 15 residues. CDR3 loop: CSASSGSGNYNEQFF. CDR3 coding DNA: TGCAGTGCAAGTAGCGGGAGTGGTAACTACAATGAGCAGTTCTTC.

The V and J genes are TRBV5-6 and TRBJ2-7, with 12 bases identical to TRBD1. This CDR3 has 15 amino acids. The trim removed 3 bases at V and 3 bases at J, leaving 4 bases unmatched. Germline CDR1 reads SGHDT; CDR2 reads YYEEEE. The CDR3 DNA reads TGTGCCAGCAGCTGGGGACAGGGGGCGAGCTACGAGCAGTACTTC. This sequence encodes CASSWGQGASYEQYF.

This chain links TRBV6-5 with TRBJ1-1; perhaps TRBD1 as D (6 bases). Germline loops: CDR1 MNHEY, CDR2 SVGAGI. Trimming stripped 5 bases from V and 1 base from J, with 11 bases between. The length of the CDR3 is 14 residues. The CDR3 spells CASSTGSTNTEAFF. DNA for the CDR3: TGTGCCAGCAGTACAGGGTCGACGAACACTGAAGCTTTCTTT.

The chain carries TRBV5-1 and TRBJ2-1, with 7 bases aligning to TRBD1. The CDR3 covers 17 residues. The ends lost 0 bases at V and 8 bases at J; junction bases unmatched: 14. The germline V gene encodes CDR1 SGHRS and CDR2 YFSETQ. CDR3 DNA sequence: TGCGCCAGCAGCTTGGCTTCGCGGCTAGGGGGCCGCGATGAGCAGTTCTTC. As protein: CASSLASRLGGRDEQFF.

The V and J genes are TRBV2 and TRBJ2-7; D is undetermined. CDR1 is SNHLY and CDR2 is FYNNEI in the germline V gene. The CDR3 extends over 12 amino acids. The V and J ends lost 7 bases and 0 bases respectively, with 7 bases between them. CDR3 coding DNA: TGTGCCAGCAAGTATCTCTCCTACGAGCAGTACTTC. This encodes CASKYLSYEQYF.

The V gene is TRBV6-5, the J gene TRBJ2-5, with 10 bases lining up with TRBD2. The trim removed 0 bases at V and 4 bases at J, leaving 2 bases unmatched. The CDR3 length is 15 residues. Germline V gene lookup returns CDR1 MNHEY and CDR2 SVGAGI. The DNA for the CDR3 is TGTGCCAGCAGTTACTCAGCGGGGGGGCTAGAGACCCAGTACTTC. Translating gives CASSYSAGGLETQYF.

The gene calls are TRBV19 and TRBJ1-1; unclear D gene. Germline lookup yields CDR1 LNHDA and CDR2 SQIVND (reference sequence). The length of the CDR3 is 16 residues. V dropped 0 bases and J dropped 0 bases, with 11 bases sitting between them. The CDR3 loop reads CASSIDPAGLNTEAFF. CDR3 sequence (DNA): TGTGCCAGTAGTATAGATCCGGCCGGGTTGAACACTGAAGCTTTCTTT.

The table lists this clone with a count of one. Other DNA sequences from this sample encode an identical CDR3 as well. The chain has TRBV4-3 and TRBJ2-3; unclear D gene. The CDR3 is 15 amino acids. The V end lost 0 bases, the J end lost 2 bases, and 9 bases lay between the germline ends. Per germline, CDR1 LGHNA and CDR2 YSLEER. CDR3 in DNA: TGCGCCAGCAGCCAAGAGTGGGTGTTCACAGATACGCAGTATTTT. This translates into CASSQEWVFTDTQYF.

The chain carries TRBV6-6 and TRBJ2-7, with TRBD1 identical over 7 bases. Germline V gives CDR1 MNHNY, CDR2 SVGAGI (reference sequence). V gave up 6 bases and J gave up 5 bases; unmatched junction bases: 10. The length of the CDR3 is 14 residues. The CDR3 loop is CASSPDRVGNEQYF. As DNA, the CDR3 is TGTGCCAGCAGCCCCGACAGGGTCGGCAACGAGCAGTACTTC.

J is TRBJ2-1 and V is TRBV4-3, with 11 positions matching TRBD2. Germline values: CDR1 LGHNA, CDR2 YSLEER. With V trimmed by 8 bases and J by 4 bases, 10 bases remained unmatched. This CDR3 is 16 amino acids long. As DNA, the CDR3 is TGCGCCAGCCGCGGTATGGTAGCGGGAGGGTACAATGAGCAGTTCTTC. The encoded protein is CASRGMVAGGYNEQFF.

The rearrangement links TRBV9 to TRBJ2-5; D call uncertain. The CDR3 loop spans 13 amino acids. Germline CDR1 and CDR2: SGDLS and YYNGEE. Trimming pared 4 bases from V and 1 base from J, leaving 8 bases between. The DNA for the CDR3 is TGTGCCAGCAGCCGTGGACCCCAAGAGACCCAGTACTTC. This codes for CASSRGPQETQYF.

V usage is TRBV20-1 and J usage is TRBJ1-3; possibly TRBD1 for D (6 bases). CDR3 length equals 14 residues. The ends were cut back, 3 bases at V and 3 bases at J, with 12 bases in the middle. CDR1 is DFQATT, CDR2 SNEGSKA, per germline (reference sequence). The CDR3 is CSASRGALGNTIYF. The CDR3 coding sequence is TGCAGTGCTAGTCGGGGGGCGCTTGGAAACACCATATATTTT.

The V call is TRBV5-1, the J call TRBJ2-7; D is ambiguous. Germline-derived CDR1 and CDR2 are SGHRS and YFSETQ. CDR3 length: 13 residues. The V end was cut by 1 base, the J end by 0 bases, with 5 bases between. The CDR3 sequence is CASSLYSSYEQYF. Written as DNA, the CDR3 is TGCGCCAGCAGCTTGTACAGCTCCTACGAGCAGTACTTC.

J is TRBJ2-3 and V is TRBV6-5, with D perhaps TRBD1 (5 bases). V was trimmed by 7 bases and J by 4 bases, leaving 12 bases between them. The length of the CDR3 is 13 residues. Per germline, CDR1 MNHEY and CDR2 SVGAGI. The DNA for the CDR3 is TGTGCCAGCAAACTAAGGGGTGCAGATACGCAGTATTTT. This translates into CASKLRGADTQYF.

V gene TRBV5-1 combines with J gene TRBJ1-2, with D maybe TRBD1 (5 bases). Germline V gives CDR1 SGHRS, CDR2 YFSETQ. The CDR3 sequence is 15 residues long. Deletions cut 6 bases from V and 3 bases from J, with 18 bases between. The CDR3: CASTPGPSRDYGYTF. The CDR3 bases are TGCGCCAGCACCCCGGGCCCTTCCAGGGACTATGGCTACACCTTC.

CDR3: CASSPIGVGGNNEQFF. CDR3 in DNA: TGTGCCAGCAGCCCCATAGGGGTGGGGGGGAACAATGAGCAGTTCTTC. The gene calls are TRBV7-2 and TRBJ2-1; 7 nucleotides line up with TRBD2. The germline gives CDR1 SGHTA, CDR2 FQGNSA. V was pared by 5 bases and J by 5 bases, with 12 bases of the junction left unmatched. This CDR3 spans 16 amino acids.

The chain combines TRBV4-1 with TRBJ2-5; D is tentatively TRBD1 or TRBD2 (6 bases each). Germline loops: CDR1 MGHRA, CDR2 YSYEKL. This CDR3 has 17 residues. V lost 0 bases and J 2 bases, leaving 16 bases between the germline ends. In DNA form, the CDR3 reads TGCGCCAGCAGCCAAGACCGCAGGGGAGGTCTGCAAGAGACCCAGTACTTC. Translated: CASSQDRRGGLQETQYF.